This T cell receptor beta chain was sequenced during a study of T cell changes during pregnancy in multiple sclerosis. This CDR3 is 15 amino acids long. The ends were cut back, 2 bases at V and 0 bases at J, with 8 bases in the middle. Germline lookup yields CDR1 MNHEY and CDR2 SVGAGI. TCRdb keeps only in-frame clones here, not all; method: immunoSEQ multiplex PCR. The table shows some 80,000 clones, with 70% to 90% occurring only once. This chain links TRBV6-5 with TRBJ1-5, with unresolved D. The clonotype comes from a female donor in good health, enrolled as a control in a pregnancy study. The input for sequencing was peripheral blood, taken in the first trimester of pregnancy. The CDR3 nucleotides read TGTGCCAGCAGTTACGGTAGCGGTAGCAATCAGCCCCAGCATTTT. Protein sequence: CASSYGSGSNQPQHF.